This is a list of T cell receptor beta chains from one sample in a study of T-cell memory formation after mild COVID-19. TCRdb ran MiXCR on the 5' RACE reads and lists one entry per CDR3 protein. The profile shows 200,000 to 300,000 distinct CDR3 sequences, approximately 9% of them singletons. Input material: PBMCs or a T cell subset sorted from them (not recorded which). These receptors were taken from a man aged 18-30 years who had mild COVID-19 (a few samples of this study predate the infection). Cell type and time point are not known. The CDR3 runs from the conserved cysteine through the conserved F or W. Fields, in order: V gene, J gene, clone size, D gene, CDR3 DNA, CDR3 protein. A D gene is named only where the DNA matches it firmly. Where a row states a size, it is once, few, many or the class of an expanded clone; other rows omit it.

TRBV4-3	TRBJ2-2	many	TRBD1	TGCGCCAGCAGCCAAGAGAGGACAGGGAGGACCGGGGAGCTGTTTTTT	CASSQERTGRTGELFF
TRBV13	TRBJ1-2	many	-	TGTGCCAGCAGCCATCGGGACTATGGCTACACCTTC	CASSHRDYGYTF
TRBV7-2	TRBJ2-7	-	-	TGTGCCAGCAGCTTAGCCCACGGGCCCGAGCAGTACTTC	CASSLAHGPEQYF
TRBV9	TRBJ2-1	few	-	TGTGCCAGCAGCGCCCCGACAGGCTACAATGAGCAGTTCTTC	CASSAPTGYNEQFF
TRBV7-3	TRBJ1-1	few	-	TGTGCCAGCAGCTTAACTCCGACAGATCAGGCAGCTTTCTTT	CASSLTPTDQAAFF
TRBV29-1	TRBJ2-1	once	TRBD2	TGCAGCGTTGAAGGCCTAGCGGGGGGCCCCTCCTACAATGAGCAGTTCTTC	CSVEGLAGGPSYNEQFF
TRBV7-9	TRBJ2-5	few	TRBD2	TGTGCCAGCAGCATTGGGACTAGCGGAAACCAAGAGACCCAGTACTTC	CASSIGTSGNQETQYF
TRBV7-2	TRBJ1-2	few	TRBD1	TGTGCCAGCAGCTTCGGACAGGCCCGTGGCTACACCTTC	CASSFGQARGYTF
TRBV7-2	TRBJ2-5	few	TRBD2	TGTGCCAGCAGCTTATCCGCCGGGACTAGCGGGGTAATAGGGACCCAGTACTTC	CASSLSAGTSGVIGTQYF
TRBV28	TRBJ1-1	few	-	TGTGCCACCACCACCGGGGGCCAAGGGGACACTGAAGCTTTCTTT	CATTTGGQGDTEAFF
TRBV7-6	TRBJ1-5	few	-	TGTGCCAGCAGCGAGCAGGTGGTCAATCAGCCCCAGCATTTT	CASSEQVVNQPQHF
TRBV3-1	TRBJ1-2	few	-	TGTGCCAGCGGACACGGAAACTATGGCTACACCTTC	CASGHGNYGYTF
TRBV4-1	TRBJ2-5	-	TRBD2	TGCGCCAGCAGCCAATTAAGTGCGGGGGGCGAAGAGACCCAGTACTTC	CASSQLSAGGEETQYF
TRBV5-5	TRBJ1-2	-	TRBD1	TGTGCCAGCAGCGCGACAGGGTCGCGTGACTATGGCTACACCTTC	CASSATGSRDYGYTF
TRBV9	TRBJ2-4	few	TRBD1	TGTGCCAGCAGCTCGCGGACAGGGGTAAACATTCAGTACTTC	CASSSRTGVNIQYF
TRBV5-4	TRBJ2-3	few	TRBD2	TGTGCCAGCAGCTTGTCGGTAGCGGGGGGCCATACAGATACGCAGTATTTT	CASSLSVAGGHTDTQYF
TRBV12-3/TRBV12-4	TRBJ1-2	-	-	TGTGCCAGCAGTCCGCTGTATGGCTACACCTTC	CASSPLYGYTF
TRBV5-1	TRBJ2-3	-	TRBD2	TGCGCCAGCAGCACCGGACTAGATCGGACAGATACGCAGTATTTT	CASSTGLDRTDTQYF
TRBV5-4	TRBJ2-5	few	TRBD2	TGTGCCAGCAGCTCCCCTACTAGCGGGGGGGCCTGGGAGACCCAGTACTTC	CASSSPTSGGAWETQYF
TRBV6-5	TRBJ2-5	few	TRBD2	TGTGCCAGCAGTTACGGCTTGGGGGGGGGAAACCAAGAGACCCAGTACTTC	CASSYGLGGGNQETQYF
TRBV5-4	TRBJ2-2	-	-	TGTGCCAGCAGCCCCATCGGGGGAAGGAATACCGGGGAGCTGTTTTTT	CASSPIGGRNTGELFF
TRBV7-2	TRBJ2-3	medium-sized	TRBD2	TGTGCCAGCAGCCCGGGGGGGCCCCTCACAGATACGCAGTATTTT	CASSPGGPLTDTQYF
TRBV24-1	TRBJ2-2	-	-	TGTGCCACCAGAGGACTTCTAGCCGGGGAGCTGTTTTTT	CATRGLLAGELFF
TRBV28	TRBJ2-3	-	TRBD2	TGTGCCAGCGGGGGGGGAGTCCCGGATACGCAGTATTTT	CASGGGVPDTQYF
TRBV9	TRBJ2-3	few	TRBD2	TGTGCCAGCAGCTTCGGGACTAGCGGGGGTTTCTACACAGATACGCAGTATTTT	CASSFGTSGGFYTDTQYF
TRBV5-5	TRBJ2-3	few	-	TGTGCCAGCAGCGACGGGACGGAAGCTGATACGCAGTATTTT	CASSDGTEADTQYF
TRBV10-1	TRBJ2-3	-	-	TGCGCCAGCACTACGGATACGCAGTATTTT	CASTTDTQYF
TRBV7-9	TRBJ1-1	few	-	TGTGCCAGCAGCTTAGGGGGTCTTCGGGCTTTCTTT	CASSLGGLRAFF
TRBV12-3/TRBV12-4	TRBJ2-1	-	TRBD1	TGTGCCAGCAGTTACCGGACAGGGGGTATAGATGAGCAGTTCTTC	CASSYRTGGIDEQFF
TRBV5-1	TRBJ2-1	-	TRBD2	TGCGCCAGCAGCTCCCGCCCAGCGGGGGGGATCAACAATGAGCAGTTCTTC	CASSSRPAGGINNEQFF
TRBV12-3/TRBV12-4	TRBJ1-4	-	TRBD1	TGTGCCAGCAGAGTTTTCCTCGGGCAGGGGGATGAAAAACTGTTTTTT	CASRVFLGQGDEKLFF
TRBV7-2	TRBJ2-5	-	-	TGTGCCAGCAGCTTATGGCGGGGCCGCGGGACCCAGTACTTC	CASSLWRGRGTQYF
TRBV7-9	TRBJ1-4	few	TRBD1	TGTGCCAGCAGCTCCCGGGACAGGGTCCCTAATGAAAAACTGTTTTTT	CASSSRDRVPNEKLFF
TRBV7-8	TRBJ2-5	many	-	TGTGCCAGCAGCTTGCCTCGAGAGACCCAGTACTTC	CASSLPRETQYF
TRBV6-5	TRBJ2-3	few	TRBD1	TGTGCCAGCAGTGGCTCGAGGGGGCGAGAGGCTAGCCGCGGTAGAGATACGCAGTATTTT	CASSGSRGREASRGRDTQYF
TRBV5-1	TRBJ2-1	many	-	TGCGCCAGCAGCTTCACGGGACGGCTCTTCTTC	CASSFTGRLFF
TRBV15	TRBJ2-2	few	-	TGTGCCACCAGCAGAGGGGGGACCGGGGGCACCGGGGAGCTGTTTTTT	CATSRGGTGGTGELFF
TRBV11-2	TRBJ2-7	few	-	TGTGCCAGCAGCCTCCGGACGGGGACTTCCTTCCTCGGCGAGCAGTACTTC	CASSLRTGTSFLGEQYF
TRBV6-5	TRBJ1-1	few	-	TGTGCCAGCAGTTACGCTAACACTGAAGCTTTCTTT	CASSYANTEAFF
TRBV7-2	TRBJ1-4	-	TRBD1	TGTGCCAGCAGCGTACAGGGGTCTCATAATGAAAAACTGTTTTTT	CASSVQGSHNEKLFF
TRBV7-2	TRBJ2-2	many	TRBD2	TGTGCCAGCTTGTCCCAGGCGGGGGGTGAAACCGGGGAGCTGTTTTTT	CASLSQAGGETGELFF
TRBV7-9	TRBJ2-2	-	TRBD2	TGTGCCAGCAGCGGACTAGGCGGGTTTTCCACCGGGGAGCTGTTTTTT	CASSGLGGFSTGELFF
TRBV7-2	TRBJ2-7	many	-	TGTGCCAGCAGCCCCGAAGGGGGAGCCTACGAGCAGTACTTC	CASSPEGGAYEQYF
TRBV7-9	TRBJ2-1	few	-	TGTGCCAGCAGCCTCAGGACAGTCGAAAGCTCCTACAATGAGCAGTTCTTC	CASSLRTVESSYNEQFF
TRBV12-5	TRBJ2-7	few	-	TGTGCTAGTGGTTTGGTACTGAGGCCCCGGCTGGACGAGCAGTACTTC	CASGLVLRPRLDEQYF
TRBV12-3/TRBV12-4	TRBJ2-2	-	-	TGTGCCAGCAGTTTCATTACCGGGGAGCTGTTTTTT	CASSFITGELFF
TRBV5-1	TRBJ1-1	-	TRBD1	TGCGCCAGCAGCTTGGCCGGGACAGTAATCATGAACACTGAAGCTTTCTTT	CASSLAGTVIMNTEAFF
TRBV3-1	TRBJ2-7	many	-	TGTGCCAGCAGCCAAGAACTGTTGTTCGAGCAGTACTTC	CASSQELLFEQYF
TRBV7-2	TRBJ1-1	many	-	TGTGCCAGCAGCTTAGACCCGGTAATGAACACTGAAGCTTTCTTT	CASSLDPVMNTEAFF
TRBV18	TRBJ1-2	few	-	TGTGCCAGCTCACCTTTGGGCGGTGACCTGGCCTATGGCTACACCTTC	CASSPLGGDLAYGYTF
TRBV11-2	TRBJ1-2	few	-	TGTGCCAGCAGCTTAGATAAGATCTATGGCTACACCTTC	CASSLDKIYGYTF
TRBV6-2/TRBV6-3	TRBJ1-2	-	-	TGTGCCAGCAGTTATCGGACCCCCTGGAGTGGCTACACCTTC	CASSYRTPWSGYTF
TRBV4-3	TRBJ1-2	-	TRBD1	TGCGCCAGCAGCCAAGACCCGACAGGGGGCAACTATGGCTACACCTTC	CASSQDPTGGNYGYTF
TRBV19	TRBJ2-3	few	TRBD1	TGTGCCAGTAGGACCACAGGGGTCACAGATACGCAGTATTTT	CASRTTGVTDTQYF
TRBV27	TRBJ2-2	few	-	TGTGCCAGCAGTTTAATGAGAGGAACCGGGGAGCTGTTTTTT	CASSLMRGTGELFF
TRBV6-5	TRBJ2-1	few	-	TGTGCCAGCAGTTACGGCGGGGGCCGCTCCTACAATGAGCAGTTCTTC	CASSYGGGRSYNEQFF